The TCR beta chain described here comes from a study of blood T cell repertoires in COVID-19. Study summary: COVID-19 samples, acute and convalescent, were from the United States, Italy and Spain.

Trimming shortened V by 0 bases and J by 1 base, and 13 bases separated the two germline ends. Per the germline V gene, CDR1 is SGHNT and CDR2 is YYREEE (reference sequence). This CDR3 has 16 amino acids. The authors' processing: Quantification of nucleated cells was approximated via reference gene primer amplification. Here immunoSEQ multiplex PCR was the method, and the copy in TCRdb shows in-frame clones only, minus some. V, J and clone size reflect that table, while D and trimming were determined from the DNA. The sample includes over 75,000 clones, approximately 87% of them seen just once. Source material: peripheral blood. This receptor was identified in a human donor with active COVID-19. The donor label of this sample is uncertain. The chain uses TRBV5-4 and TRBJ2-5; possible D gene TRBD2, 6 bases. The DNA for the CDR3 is TGTGCCAGCAGCTTGGGAGTAGCGGTAGTCCAAGAGACCCAGTACTTC. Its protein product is CASSLGVAVVQETQYF. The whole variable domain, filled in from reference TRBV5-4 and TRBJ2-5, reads ETGVTQSPTHLIKTRGQQVTLRCSSQSGHNTVSWYQQALGQGPQFIFQYYREEENGRGNFPPRFSGLQFPNYSSELNVNALELDDSALYLCASSLGVAVVQETQYFGPGTRLLVL.